A selection of T cell receptor beta chains follows, all from one sample in a study of chemoradiotherapy in HPV16-positive cancers. Method: immunoSEQ multiplex PCR; TCRdb's copy keeps in-frame clones and lacks some. This sample has around 2,100 clones, with more than 60% found just once. The specimen comprised tumor tissue, sampled from a patient who underwent chemoradiotherapy. The receptors shown here come from a human donor with HPV-associated anogenital cancer. CDR3s include the opening cysteine and the closing phenylalanine or tryptophan. The order of the fields is D gene, clone size, V gene, J gene, CDR3 protein, CDR3 DNA. The D gene is left open where the match is weak. Clone size is stated in some rows and not others, as once, few, many or a class when expanded.

d_gene: NA
abundance: NA
v_gene: TRBV5-5
j_gene: TRBJ1-5
CDR3aa: CANPITLLGDQPQHF
CDR3nt: TGTGCCAATCCTATAACCCTCCTAGGGGATCAGCCCCAGCATTTT

d_gene: NA
abundance: few
v_gene: TRBV11-2
j_gene: TRBJ2-2
CDR3aa: CASSHNRYPGELFF
CDR3nt: TGTGCCAGCAGCCATAACAGATATCCCGGGGAGCTGTTTTTT

d_gene: NA
abundance: NA
v_gene: TRBV4-1
j_gene: TRBJ1-1
CDR3aa: CASSQPWGEIEAFF
CDR3nt: TGCGCCAGCAGCCAACCTTGGGGGGAAATTGAAGCTTTCTTT

d_gene: NA
abundance: NA
v_gene: TRBV6-1
j_gene: TRBJ2-3
CDR3aa: CASRSTDTQYF
CDR3nt: TGTGCCAGCAGGTCCACAGATACGCAGTATTTT

d_gene: NA
abundance: NA
v_gene: TRBV15
j_gene: TRBJ1-1
CDR3aa: CATSRTGNTEAFF
CDR3nt: TGTGCCACCAGCAGAACAGGGAACACTGAAGCTTTCTTT

d_gene: NA
abundance: NA
v_gene: TRBV7-2
j_gene: TRBJ2-1
CDR3aa: CASSLGSSGVKPFF
CDR3nt: TGTGCCAGCAGCTTAGGTAGTTCCGGGGTAAAGCCGTTCTTC

d_gene: NA
abundance: NA
v_gene: TRBV10-3
j_gene: TRBJ2-1
CDR3aa: CATGLEGYNEQFF
CDR3nt: TGTGCCACGGGACTGGAAGGGTACAATGAGCAGTTCTTC

d_gene: NA
abundance: NA
v_gene: TRBV29-1
j_gene: TRBJ1-4
CDR3aa: CSAEGRGAGEKLFF
CDR3nt: TGCAGCGCTGAAGGTCGGGGGGCGGGTGAAAAACTGTTTTTT

d_gene: NA
abundance: NA
v_gene: TRBV11-2
j_gene: TRBJ2-5
CDR3aa: CASSVRIETQYF
CDR3nt: TGTGCCAGCAGCGTCCGAATAGAGACCCAGTACTTC

d_gene: NA
abundance: NA
v_gene: TRBV4-1
j_gene: TRBJ2-7
CDR3aa: CASSQEPPGHFAYEQYF
CDR3nt: TGCGCCAGCAGCCAAGAACCCCCGGGACATTTCGCCTACGAGCAGTACTTC

d_gene: NA
abundance: NA
v_gene: TRBV7-9
j_gene: TRBJ1-5
CDR3aa: CASSEDNQPQHF
CDR3nt: TGTGCCAGCAGCGAGGACAATCAGCCCCAGCATTTT